This record looks at one T cell receptor (beta chain) sequence and its context. The length of the CDR3 is 16 residues. V was pared by 5 bases and J by 2 bases, with 8 bases of the junction left unmatched. Germline loops: CDR1 SGHTA, CDR2 FQGTGA. The record originates from a study of T cell clones after liver transplantation. On the study more broadly: Liver transplant recipients had immunosuppression withdrawal attempted within 2 years. Without induction therapy, subjects received standard immunosuppression until 12-24 months post-transplant.

Sequenced by immunoSEQ multiplex PCR; TCRdb stores in-frame clones only, minus some. The sample includes around 110,000 clones, 90% of them seen just once. The origin of this receptor is a human patient who received a liver transplant. Some T cells may be supplied by the graft donor. The chain links TRBV7-3 to TRBJ2-2; 7 positions agree with TRBD2. The sequencing used CD4+ T cells from blood, collected 12 months after liver transplant. The CDR3 loop is CASSLLAAGNTGELFF. CDR3 nucleotides: TGTGCCAGCAGCCTTCTAGCGGCCGGTAACACCGGGGAGCTGTTTTTT.